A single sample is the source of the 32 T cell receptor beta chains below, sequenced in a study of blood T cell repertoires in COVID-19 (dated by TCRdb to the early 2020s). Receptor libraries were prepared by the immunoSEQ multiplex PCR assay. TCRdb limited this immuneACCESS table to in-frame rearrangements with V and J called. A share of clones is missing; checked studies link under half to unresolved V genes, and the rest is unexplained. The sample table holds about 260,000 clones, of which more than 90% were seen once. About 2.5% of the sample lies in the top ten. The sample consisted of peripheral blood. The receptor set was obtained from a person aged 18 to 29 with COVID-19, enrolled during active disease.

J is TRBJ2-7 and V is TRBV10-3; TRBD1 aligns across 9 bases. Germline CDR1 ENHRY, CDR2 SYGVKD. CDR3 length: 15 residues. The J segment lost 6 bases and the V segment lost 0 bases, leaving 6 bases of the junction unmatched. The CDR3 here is CAISESRGQGSEQYF. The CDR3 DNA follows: TGTGCCATCAGTGAGTCGAGGGGACAGGGAAGCGAGCAGTACTTC.

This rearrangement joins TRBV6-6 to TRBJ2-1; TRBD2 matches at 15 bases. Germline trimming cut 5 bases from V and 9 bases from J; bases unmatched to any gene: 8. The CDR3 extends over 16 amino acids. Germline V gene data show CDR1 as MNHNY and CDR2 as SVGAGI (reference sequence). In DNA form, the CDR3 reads TGTGCCAGCAGTCACGGACTAGCGGGAGGGCAGGGTGAGCAGTTCTTC. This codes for CASSHGLAGGQGEQFF.

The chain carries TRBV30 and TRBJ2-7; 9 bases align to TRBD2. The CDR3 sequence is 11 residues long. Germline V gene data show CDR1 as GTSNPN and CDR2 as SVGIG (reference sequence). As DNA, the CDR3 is TGTGCGCGGGGGGGACTCTACGAGCAGTACTTC. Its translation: CARGGLYEQYF.

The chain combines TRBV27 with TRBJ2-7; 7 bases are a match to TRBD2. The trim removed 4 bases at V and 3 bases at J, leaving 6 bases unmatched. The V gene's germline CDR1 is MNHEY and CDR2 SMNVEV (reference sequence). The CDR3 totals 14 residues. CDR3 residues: CASSSLGRGYEQYF. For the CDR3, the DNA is TGTGCCAGCAGTTCTTTAGGGAGGGGCTACGAGCAGTACTTC.

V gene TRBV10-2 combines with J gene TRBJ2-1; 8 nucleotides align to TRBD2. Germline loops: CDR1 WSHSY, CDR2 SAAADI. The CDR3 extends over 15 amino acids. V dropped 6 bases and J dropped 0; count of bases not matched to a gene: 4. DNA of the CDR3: TGCGCCAGCAGGGACAGCGGGAGCTCCTACAATGAGCAGTTCTTC. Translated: CASRDSGSSYNEQFF.

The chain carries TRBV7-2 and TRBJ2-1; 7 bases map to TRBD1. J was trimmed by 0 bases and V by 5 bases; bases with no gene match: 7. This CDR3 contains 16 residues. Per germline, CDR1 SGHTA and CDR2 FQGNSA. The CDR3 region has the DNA TGTGCCAGCAGCACCGTTCGGGACAGCTCCTACAATGAGCAGTTCTTC. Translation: CASSTVRDSSYNEQFF.

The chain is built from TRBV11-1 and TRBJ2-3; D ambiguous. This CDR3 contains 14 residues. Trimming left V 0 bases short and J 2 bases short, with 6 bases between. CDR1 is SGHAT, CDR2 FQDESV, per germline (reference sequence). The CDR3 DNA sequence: TGTGCCAGCAGCTTAGCGGTAGCCACAGATACGCAGTATTTT. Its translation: CASSLAVATDTQYF.

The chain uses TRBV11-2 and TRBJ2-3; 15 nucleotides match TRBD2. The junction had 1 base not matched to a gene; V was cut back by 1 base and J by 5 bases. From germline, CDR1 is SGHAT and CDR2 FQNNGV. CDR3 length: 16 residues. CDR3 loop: CASSLGTSGGGDTQYF. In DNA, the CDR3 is TGTGCCAGCAGCTTAGGGACTAGCGGGGGGGGAGATACGCAGTATTTT.

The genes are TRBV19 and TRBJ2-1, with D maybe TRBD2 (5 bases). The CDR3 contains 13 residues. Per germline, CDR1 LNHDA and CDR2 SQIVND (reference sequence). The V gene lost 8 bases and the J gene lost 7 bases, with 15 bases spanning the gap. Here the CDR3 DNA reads TGTGCCAGTTCCTTAAGCGGAGATAATGAGCAGTTCTTC. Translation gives CASSLSGDNEQFF.

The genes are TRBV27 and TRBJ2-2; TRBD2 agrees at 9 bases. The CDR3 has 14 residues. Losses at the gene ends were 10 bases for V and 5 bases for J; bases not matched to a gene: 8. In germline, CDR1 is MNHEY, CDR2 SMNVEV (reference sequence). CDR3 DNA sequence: TGTGCCATTCTAGCGGGACGCAGAACCGGGGAGCTGTTTTTT. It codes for CAILAGRRTGELFF.

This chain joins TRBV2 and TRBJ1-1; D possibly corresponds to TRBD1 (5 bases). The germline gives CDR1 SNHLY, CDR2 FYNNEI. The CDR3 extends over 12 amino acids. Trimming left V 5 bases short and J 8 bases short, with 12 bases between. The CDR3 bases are TGTGCCAGCAGTCCCCGGGGGGGGGAAGCTTTCTTT. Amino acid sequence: CASSPRGGEAFF.

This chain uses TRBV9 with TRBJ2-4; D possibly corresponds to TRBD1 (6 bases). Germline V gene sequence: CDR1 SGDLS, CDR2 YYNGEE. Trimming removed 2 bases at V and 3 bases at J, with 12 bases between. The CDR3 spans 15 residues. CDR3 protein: CASSVAGAGKNIQYF. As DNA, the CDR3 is TGTGCCAGCAGCGTGGCAGGGGCGGGCAAAAACATTCAGTACTTC.

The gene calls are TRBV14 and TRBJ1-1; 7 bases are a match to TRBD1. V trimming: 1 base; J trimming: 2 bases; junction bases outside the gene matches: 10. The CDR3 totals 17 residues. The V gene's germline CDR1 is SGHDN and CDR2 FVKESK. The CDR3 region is CASSQVPDRARNTEAFF. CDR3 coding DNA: TGTGCCAGCAGCCAAGTCCCAGACAGGGCTAGAAACACTGAAGCTTTCTTT.

Here the CDR3 DNA reads TGTGCCAGTAGTATAGATCAGGTGACAGGGGGCGCTGCCGGGGAGCTGTTTTTT. Protein product: CASSIDQVTGGAAGELFF. The rearrangement joins TRBV19 to TRBJ2-2; 10 nucleotides align to TRBD1. Per germline, CDR1 LNHDA and CDR2 SQIVND (reference sequence). This CDR3 comprises 18 residues. V dropped 0 bases and J dropped 6; count of bases not matched to a gene: 10.

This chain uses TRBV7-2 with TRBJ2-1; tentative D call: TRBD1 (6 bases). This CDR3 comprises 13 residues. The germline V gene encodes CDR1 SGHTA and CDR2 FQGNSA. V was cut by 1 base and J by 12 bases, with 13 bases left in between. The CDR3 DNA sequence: TGTGCCAGCAGCTTAGGTCCAGGGGAAGTGCAGTTCTTC. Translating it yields CASSLGPGEVQFF.

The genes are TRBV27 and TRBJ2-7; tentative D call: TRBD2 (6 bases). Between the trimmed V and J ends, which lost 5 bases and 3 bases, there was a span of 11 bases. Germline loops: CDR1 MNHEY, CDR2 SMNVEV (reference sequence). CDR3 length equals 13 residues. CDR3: CASSAGRNYEQYF. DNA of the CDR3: TGTGCCAGCAGTGCGGGACGGAACTACGAGCAGTACTTC.

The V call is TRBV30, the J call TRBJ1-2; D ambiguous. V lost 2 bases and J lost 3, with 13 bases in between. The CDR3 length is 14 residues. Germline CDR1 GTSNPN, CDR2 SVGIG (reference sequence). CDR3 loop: CAWSQAFRDYGYTF. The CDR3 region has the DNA TGTGCCTGGAGTCAAGCCTTTCGAGACTATGGCTACACCTTC.

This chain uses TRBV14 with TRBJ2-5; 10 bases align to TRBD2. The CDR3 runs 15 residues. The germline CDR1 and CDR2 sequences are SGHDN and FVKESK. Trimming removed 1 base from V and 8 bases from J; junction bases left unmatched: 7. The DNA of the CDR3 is TGTGCCAGCAGCCAAGGGACTAGCGGTTCCGAAACCCAGTACTTC. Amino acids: CASSQGTSGSETQYF.

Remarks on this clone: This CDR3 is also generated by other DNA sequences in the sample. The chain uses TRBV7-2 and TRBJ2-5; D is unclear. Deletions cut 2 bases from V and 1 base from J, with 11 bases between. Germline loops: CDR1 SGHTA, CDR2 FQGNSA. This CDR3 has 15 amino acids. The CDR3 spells CASSLLGSRQETQYF. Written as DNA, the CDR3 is TGTGCCAGCAGCTTACTTGGCTCCCGCCAAGAGACCCAGTACTTC.

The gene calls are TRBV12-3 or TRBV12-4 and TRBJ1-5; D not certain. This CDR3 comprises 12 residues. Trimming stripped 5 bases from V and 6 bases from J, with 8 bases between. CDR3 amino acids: CASSPGSQPQHF. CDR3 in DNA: TGTGCCAGCAGTCCCGGGAGTCAGCCCCAGCATTTT.

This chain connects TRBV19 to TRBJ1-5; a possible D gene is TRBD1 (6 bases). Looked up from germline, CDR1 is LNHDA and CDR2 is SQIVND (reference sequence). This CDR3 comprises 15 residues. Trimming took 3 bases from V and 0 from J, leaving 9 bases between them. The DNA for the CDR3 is TGTGCCAGTAGTATTGGGGGCCATAGCAATCAGCCCCAGCATTTT. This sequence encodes CASSIGGHSNQPQHF.

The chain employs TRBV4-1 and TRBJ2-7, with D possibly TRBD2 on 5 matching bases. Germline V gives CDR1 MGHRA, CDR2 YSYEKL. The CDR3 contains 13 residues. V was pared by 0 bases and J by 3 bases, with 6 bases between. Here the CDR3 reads CASSQEGDYEQYF. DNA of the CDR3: TGCGCCAGCAGCCAAGAGGGAGACTACGAGCAGTACTTC.

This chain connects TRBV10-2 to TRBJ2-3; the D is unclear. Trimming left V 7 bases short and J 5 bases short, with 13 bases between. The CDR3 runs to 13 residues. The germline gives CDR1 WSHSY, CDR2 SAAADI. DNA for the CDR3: TGCGCCAGCACCGAATTGTCGGGAGATACGCAGTATTTT. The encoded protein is CASTELSGDTQYF.

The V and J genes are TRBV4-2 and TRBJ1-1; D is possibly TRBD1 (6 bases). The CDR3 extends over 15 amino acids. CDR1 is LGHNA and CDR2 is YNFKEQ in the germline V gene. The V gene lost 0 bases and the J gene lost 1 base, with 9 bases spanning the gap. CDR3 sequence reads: CASSQDATGNTEAFF. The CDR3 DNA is TGTGCCAGCAGCCAAGATGCGACAGGGAACACTGAAGCTTTCTTT.

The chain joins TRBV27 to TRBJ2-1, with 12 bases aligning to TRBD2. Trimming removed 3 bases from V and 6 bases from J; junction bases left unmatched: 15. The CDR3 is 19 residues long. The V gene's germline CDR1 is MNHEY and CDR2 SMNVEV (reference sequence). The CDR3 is CASSLGGGLAGLPANEQFF. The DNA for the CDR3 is TGTGCCAGCAGTTTGGGGGGCGGACTAGCGGGATTGCCTGCCAATGAGCAGTTCTTC.

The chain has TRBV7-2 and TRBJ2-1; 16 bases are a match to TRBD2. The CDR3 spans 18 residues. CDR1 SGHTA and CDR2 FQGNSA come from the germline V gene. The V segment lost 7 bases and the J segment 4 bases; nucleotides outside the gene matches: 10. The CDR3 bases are TGTGCCAGCACCCCGGGACTAGCGGGAGGGTGGCCTTACAATGAGCAGTTCTTC. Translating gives CASTPGLAGGWPYNEQFF. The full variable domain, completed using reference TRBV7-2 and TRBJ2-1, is GAGVSQSPSNKVTEKGKDVELRCDPISGHTALYWYRQSLGQGLEFLIYFQGNSAPDKSGLPSDRFSAERTGGSVSTLTIQRTQQEDSAVYLCASTPGLAGGWPYNEQFFGPGTRLTVL.

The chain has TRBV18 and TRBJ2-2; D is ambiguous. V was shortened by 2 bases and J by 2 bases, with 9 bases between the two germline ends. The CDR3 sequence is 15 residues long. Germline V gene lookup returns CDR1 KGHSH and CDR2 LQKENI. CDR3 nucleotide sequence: TGTGCCAGCTCACCAGGCCTGCTCAACACCGGGGAGCTGTTTTTT. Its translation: CASSPGLLNTGELFF.

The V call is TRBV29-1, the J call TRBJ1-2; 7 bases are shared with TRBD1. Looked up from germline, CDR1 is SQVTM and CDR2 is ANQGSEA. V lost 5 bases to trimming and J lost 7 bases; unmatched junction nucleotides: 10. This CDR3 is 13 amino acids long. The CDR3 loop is CSVPDRVGIGYTF. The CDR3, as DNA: TGCAGCGTTCCCGACAGGGTCGGTATTGGCTACACCTTC.

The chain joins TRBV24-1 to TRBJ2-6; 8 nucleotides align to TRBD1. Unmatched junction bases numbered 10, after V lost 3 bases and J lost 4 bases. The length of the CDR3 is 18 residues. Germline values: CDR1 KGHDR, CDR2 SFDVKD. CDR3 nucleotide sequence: TGTGCCACCAGTGATAAAGGGACAGGCCGGATGGGGGCCAACGTCCTGACTTTC. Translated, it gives CATSDKGTGRMGANVLTF.

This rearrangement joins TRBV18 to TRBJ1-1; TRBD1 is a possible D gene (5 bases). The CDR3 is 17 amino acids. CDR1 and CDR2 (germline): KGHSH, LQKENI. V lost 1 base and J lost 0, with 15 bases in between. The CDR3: CASSPLARGLMNTEAFF. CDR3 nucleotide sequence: TGTGCCAGCTCACCACTAGCAAGGGGCCTCATGAACACTGAAGCTTTCTTT.

CDR3 sequence: CASGQRALTGYTF. DNA of the CDR3: TGTGCCAGTGGGCAGCGGGCGCTTACTGGCTACACCTTC. V is TRBV27 and J is TRBJ1-2; no reliable D call. The V gene lost 9 bases and the J gene lost 7 bases, with 18 bases spanning the gap. The germline V gene encodes CDR1 MNHEY and CDR2 SMNVEV (reference sequence). There are 13 residues in the CDR3.

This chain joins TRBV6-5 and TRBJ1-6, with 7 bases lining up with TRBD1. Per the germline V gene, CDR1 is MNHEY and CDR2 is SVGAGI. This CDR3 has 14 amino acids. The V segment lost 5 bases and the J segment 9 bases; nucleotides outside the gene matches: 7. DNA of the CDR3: TGTGCCAGCAGTAGAGGGGGCCGGGGTTCACCCCTCCACTTT. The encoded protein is CASSRGGRGSPLHF.